These 20 T cell receptor beta chains came from one sample sequenced in a study of response to subunit inactivated influenza vaccine. TCRdb fed the RT-PCR reads into MiXCR, producing one record per CDR3 protein. The sample contains 550,000 to 600,000 distinct CDR3 sequences, 10% to 15% of which appear only once. The sample here was PBMCs from blood, taken on the day of vaccination. Receptor source: a man between 45 and 60 years old who received an inactivated influenza vaccine.

The chain links TRBV3-1 to TRBJ2-1; 11 bases are shared with TRBD2. There are 17 residues in the CDR3. Germline V gene lookup returns CDR1 LGHDT and CDR2 YNNKEL (reference sequence). V trimming: 4 bases; J trimming: 3 bases; junction bases outside the gene matches: 8. CDR3 sequence reads: CASSPDLAGGFYNEQFF. CDR3 nucleotides: TGTGCCAGCAGCCCAGACCTAGCGGGGGGATTCTACAATGAGCAGTTCTTC.

The chain joins TRBV4-3 to TRBJ2-3; 10 bases match TRBD1. The junction had 10 bases not matched to a gene; V was cut back by 4 bases and J by 6 bases. CDR3 length equals 16 residues. Germline CDR1 reads LGHNA; CDR2 reads YSLEER. CDR3 loop: CASSRLRGTGDDTQYF. The CDR3 nucleotides read TGCGCCAGCAGCCGATTAAGGGGGACAGGGGACGATACGCAGTATTTT.

In its sample, this clonotype was seen many times. The chain is built from TRBV15 and TRBJ2-1, with 7 bases that match TRBD1. Germline loops: CDR1 LNHNV, CDR2 YYDKDF (reference sequence). CDR3 length: 18 residues. Germline trimming cut 0 bases from V and 2 bases from J; bases unmatched to any gene: 10. The DNA of the CDR3 is TGTGCCACCAGCAGAGATCAACTGGTGGACAGGACCTACAATGAGCAGTTCTTC. Amino acid sequence: CATSRDQLVDRTYNEQFF. Full variable domain (rest looked up from reference TRBV15 and TRBJ2-1): DAMVIQNPRYQVTQFGKPVTLSCSQTLNHNVMYWYQQKSSQAPKLLFHYYDKDFNNEADTPDNFQSRRPNTSFCFLDIRSPGLGDTAMYLCATSRDQLVDRTYNEQFFGPGTRLTVL.

This clonotype was seen at least ten times. The chain uses TRBV4-3 and TRBJ2-1; tentative D call: TRBD2 (7 bases). The CDR3 spans 15 residues. The germline V and J ends were trimmed by 4 bases and 3 bases, with 13 bases remaining between them. Germline V gene lookup returns CDR1 LGHNA and CDR2 YSLEER. The CDR3 reads CASSRGGGSYNEQFF. The CDR3 DNA sequence: TGCGCCAGCAGCCGAGGGGGGGGGAGCTACAATGAGCAGTTCTTC.

This clonotype was detected many times. The chain employs TRBV7-9 and TRBJ2-7, with D perhaps being TRBD1 or TRBD2 (5 bases each). The germline V gene has CDR1 SEHNR and CDR2 FQNEAQ (reference sequence). CDR3 length equals 15 residues. V was cut by 0 bases and J by 4 bases, with 13 bases left in between. The CDR3 is CASSLAPGTTYEQYF. The DNA of the CDR3 is TGTGCCAGCAGCTTAGCGCCCGGGACCACATACGAGCAGTACTTC.

This clonotype was counted at least ten times. This chain joins TRBV14 and TRBJ1-3; D not resolved. Germline CDR1 and CDR2: SGHDN and FVKESK. There are 15 residues in the CDR3. Trimming stripped 1 base from V and 9 bases from J, with 16 bases between. In nucleotides, the CDR3 is TGTGCCAGCAGCCAAGGGGCAGCTAATCGGGGCACCATATATTTT. It translates to CASSQGAANRGTIYF.

This chain links TRBV10-3 with TRBJ1-1, with 8 bases fitting TRBD1. This CDR3 contains 15 residues. V shed 5 bases and J 4 bases; nucleotides not matched to a gene: 9. Germline assignment: CDR1 ENHRY and CDR2 SYGVKD. The CDR3 bases are TGTGCCATCAGTCCCTCTACGGACAGGGCCACTGAAGCTTTCTTT. It translates to CAISPSTDRATEAFF.

In regard to this clonotype: A read error is possible here, since a much larger clone lies one base away. V and J are TRBV12-3 or TRBV12-4 and TRBJ2-2, with D unresolved. This CDR3 is built from 13 residues. The CDR3 spells CASRTSNTEELFF. CDR3 coding DNA: TGTGCCAGCAGAACATCGAACACCGAGGAGCTGTTTTTT.

This clonotype showed up just a few times. This sequence joins TRBV20-1 and TRBJ2-3, with TRBD2 matching over 11 bases. J lost 6 bases, V lost 6 bases, and 8 bases had no gene match. Germline V gene sequence: CDR1 DFQATT, CDR2 SNEGSKA (reference sequence). This CDR3 contains 14 residues. The CDR3, as DNA: TGCAGTGCCCCGGTTAGCGGGGGGGCGGATACGCAGTATTTT. Its protein is CSAPVSGGADTQYF.

A few counts support this clonotype. The chain uses TRBV6-4 and TRBJ2-3, with D possibly TRBD2 on 6 matching bases. V lost 3 bases to trimming and J lost 0 bases, with 10 bases between them. This CDR3 region has 15 residues. Germline V gene data show CDR1 as MRHNA and CDR2 as SNTAGT. CDR3: CASSDRGMSTDTQYF. The CDR3 DNA follows: TGTGCCAGCAGTGATCGCGGGATGAGCACAGATACGCAGTATTTT.

The rearrangement uses TRBV29-1 and TRBJ2-1, with TRBD2 matching 10 bases. This CDR3 is 12 amino acids long. Germline V gives CDR1 SQVTM, CDR2 ANQGSEA. After removal of 7 bases from V and 15 bases from J, the junction contained 12 bases not matched to a gene. As DNA, the CDR3 is TGCAGCGCCGGGGGTTCTAGCGGGGGATCGTTCTTC. Its protein product is CSAGGSSGGSFF.

This clonotype was seen more than once but under ten times. The chain recombines TRBV29-1 with TRBJ2-1, with 9 positions matching TRBD1. Germline CDR1 reads SQVTM; CDR2 reads ANQGSEA. The CDR3 is 13 residues long. V was clipped by 7 bases and J by 10 bases; unmatched bases: 11. CDR3 sequence reads: CSGYGTGNFEQFF. In DNA, the CDR3 is TGCAGCGGGTACGGGACAGGGAACTTCGAGCAGTTCTTC.

In this sample, this clonotype turned up a few times. The rearrangement joins TRBV4-2 to TRBJ1-2, with D possibly TRBD1 on 5 matching bases. V was clipped by 0 bases and J by 3 bases, with 14 bases between them. Germline CDR1 and CDR2: LGHNA and YNFKEQ. CDR3 size: 16 residues. The CDR3 sequence is CASSQETGSLDYGYTF. As DNA, the CDR3 is TGTGCCAGCAGCCAAGAAACAGGAAGCTTAGACTATGGCTACACCTTC.

As to this clonotype: At one of its ends the junction is not consistent with the germline gene, which may arise from a read error. The V and J genes are TRBV7-8 and TRBJ2-7, with D possibly TRBD1 on 5 matching bases. The CDR3 loop spans 14 amino acids. Germline CDR1 is SGHVS and CDR2 is FQNEAQ. CDR3 sequence: CVSSFRGRNYEQYF. As DNA, the CDR3 is TGTGTCAGCAGCTTTAGGGGCCGAAACTACGAGCAGTACTTC.

The V and J genes are TRBV20-1 and TRBJ2-1; 13 bases align to TRBD2. The CDR3 is 14 amino acids. Germline CDR1 is DFQATT and CDR2 is SNEGSKA (reference sequence). V lost 6 bases to trimming and J lost 7 bases; unmatched junction nucleotides: 6. The CDR3 protein is CSASTSGGGNEQFF. The CDR3 bases are TGCAGTGCCTCTACTAGCGGGGGGGGGAATGAGCAGTTCTTC.

The J gene is TRBJ1-2, the V gene TRBV12-3 or TRBV12-4, with unresolved D. The CDR3 totals 13 residues. The V end was cut by 3 bases, the J end by 4 bases, with 9 bases between. The CDR3 region has the DNA TGTGCCAGCAGTTTGTCCTCAGGCTATGGCTACACCTTC. The encoded protein is CASSLSSGYGYTF.

This clonotype showed up just a few times. This chain links TRBV2 with TRBJ2-7, with a tentative D call TRBD2 (5 bases). The CDR3 spans 17 residues. CDR1 and CDR2 (germline): SNHLY, FYNNEI. V lost 2 bases to trimming and J lost 5 bases, with 22 bases between them. The CDR3 loop is CASSEFTVELAENEQYF. In DNA form, the CDR3 reads TGTGCCAGCAGTGAATTTACGGTGGAGCTAGCTGAAAACGAGCAGTACTTC.

The rearrangement uses TRBV12-3 or TRBV12-4 and TRBJ2-7; TRBD1 matches 9 bases. There are 13 residues in the CDR3. Losses at the gene ends were 5 bases for V and 6 bases for J; bases not matched to a gene: 5. The CDR3: CASSAGQGLEQYF. CDR3 coding DNA: TGTGCCAGCAGTGCGGGACAGGGCCTCGAGCAGTACTTC.

V and J are TRBV15 and TRBJ2-7; D is possibly TRBD1 (5 bases). The V end lost 0 bases, the J end lost 2 bases, and 8 bases lay between the germline ends. The CDR3 is 14 amino acids. Germline-derived CDR1 and CDR2 are LNHNV and YYDKDF (reference sequence). The CDR3 region is CATSREQGPYEQYF. In DNA form, the CDR3 reads TGTGCCACCAGCAGAGAGCAGGGTCCCTACGAGCAGTACTTC.

The J gene is TRBJ2-1, the V gene TRBV15; D gene ambiguous. This CDR3 is 16 amino acids long. Trimming removed 0 bases at V and 0 bases at J, with 9 bases between. The germline CDR1 and CDR2 sequences are LNHNV and YYDKDF (reference sequence). The CDR3 reads CATSREGPSSYNEQFF. The CDR3 DNA reads as TGTGCCACCAGCAGAGAAGGGCCTAGCTCCTACAATGAGCAGTTCTTC.